This T cell receptor beta chain is drawn from a study of blood T cells in healthy people across ages (dated by TCRdb to the mid-2010s). Turning to the overall study: In model experiments, template switching captured about one uniquely barcoded TCR beta cDNA molecule for every two T cells. Age-related changes in TCR beta repertoire diversity were measured in the study by deep sequencing normalized with unique cDNA molecular identifiers. Four age groups were formed from the donors: young (average approximately 17 years), middle-aged (approximately 41), aged (about 62) and long-lived (roughly 88). To avoid experimental bias, donors of different ages were randomly spread across the sequencing lanes. The study analyzed two additional independent replicas of 1 million unique cDNA reads from the same blood draw for two donors, one aged 18 to 29 and one aged 80 or older.

As concerns this clonotype: Its cognate antigen has yet to be identified. Base qualities are not at hand, and no much larger clone is one base apart.

The 39 donors, aged 6 to 90 years, were systemically healthy Caucasian individuals from Russia. Roughly 9.5 milliliters of peripheral blood were drawn from each donor into EDTA-treated Vacutainer tubes. Ficoll-Paque density-gradient centrifugation was used to isolate PBMCs, with at least 6 million obtained per sample. Trizol reagent was used to extract total RNA from PBMCs, with at least 6 micrograms per sample. The percentages of naive CD45RAhigh/CD27high T cells were determined by flow cytometry on a PBMC aliquot from every donor. The full study reports these points: Estimates of total diversity based on one million sequenced T cells were considered lower bounds and underestimates. Because profiling used bulk unsorted PBMCs, naive and antigen-experienced compartments could not be compared conclusively. Compared with the aged group, the long-lived group had more naive CD4+ T cells, fewer expanded clones and increased TCR diversity, a pattern suggesting age selection. A strong correlation was found between observed TCR beta diversity and the percentage of naive T cells measured by flow cytometry. Donor CMV infection status was unknown, potentially confounding age-related changes in expanded clonotypes. Observed TCR beta diversity per million T cells fell roughly linearly with age, and a significant reduction was already apparent by age about 38.

Libraries were built with 5' RACE. These reads were obtained on an Illumina HiSeq 2500. A second PCR of about 7 to 12 cycles was run with a J-beta primer mix and a sample-barcoded 5' primer. A unique molecular identifier was introduced onto each TCR beta cDNA molecule by a template-switch 5' adaptor carrying 12 random nucleotides. At least 2.5 million CDR3-containing paired-end reads were obtained from each sample. All of the RNA was converted into first-strand cDNA using the Mint cDNA synthesis kit, with a TRBC-specific oligonucleotide serving as the primer. All cDNA was treated with uracil-DNA glycosylase and then went through a first 18-cycle PCR with the universal primers M1SS and BC2_uni_R. From the authors' description of their analysis: Normalization of each sample was performed by random selection of 1 million high-quality reads, each carrying a distinct molecular identifier. Reads sharing molecular identifiers were discarded rather than binned into consensus sequences. CDR3 identification, clonotype clustering and error correction used MiTCR with a Q25 quality threshold and the strictest error-elimination algorithm. A nonparametric unseen species model with Euler transformation was used to estimate lower-bound total TCR beta diversity. The public sequencing data were trimmed at Q25 with fastp and processed into clonotypes with MiXCR by TCRdb, which kept only in-frame beta chains. A single entry per CDR3 protein holds the most common genes and DNA from its merged rows. The V and J calls and clone size come from TCRdb's table, not from the authors' own analysis. Within this sample are about 1.5 million distinct CDR3 sequences, with roughly two fifths of them counted one time only. About 4% of the sample is held by the ten biggest clonotypes.

CDR1 and CDR2, per the germline V gene (reference sequence), are LGHDT and YNNKEL. The CDR3 spans 13 residues, from the cysteine through the phenylalanine. The kept DNA is CDR3 alone, 39 bases in frame from the first base. V is clipped by 4 bases and J by 2 bases, and the sequence between their germline boundaries is 6 bases long. Recombination connected TRBV3-1 to TRBJ1-3, and TRBD1 may be the D gene, going by 5 matching bases. This TCR was sampled from a woman aged 18-29 years in good health. The sequencing input was blood. The sequence in DNA is TGTGCCAGCAGCCGAGGGGCTGGAAACACCATATATTTT. Its translation reads: CASSRGAGNTIYF. The CDR3 plus the reference TRBV3-1 and TRBJ1-3 genes for the other parts give the full variable domain: DTAVSQTPKYLVTQMGNDKSIKCEQNLGHDTMYWYKQDSKKFLKIMFSYNNKELIINETVPNRFSPKSPDKAHLNLHINSLELGDSAVYFCASSRGAGNTIYFGEGSWLTVV.